The present TCR beta chain was sequenced within a study of OX40 agonist ivuxolimab in advanced cancers. Turning to the study itself: Treatment of patients was with ivuxolimab, an agonistic anti-OX40 (CD134) antibody. Every 2 weeks, patients got intravenous ivuxolimab at one of six dose levels (0.01-10 mg/kg). Head and neck, renal cell, melanoma or hepatocellular carcinoma were the cancers that dose-escalation patients had. Under the entry rules, prior anti-PD-1, anti-PD-L1 or anti-CTLA-4 therapy was allowed, and 40% had some.

About this clone: One junction end does not reproduce the germline sequence, and a read error may be involved.

Generated by immunoSEQ multiplex PCR, the TCRdb table keeps only in-frame clones and is missing some. This sample has about 26,000 clones, with approximately 83% found just once. The CDR3 is made up of 17 amino acids. CDR1 is ENHRY, CDR2 SYGVKD, per germline. The source of this sequence is an adult with an advanced solid tumor such as melanoma, head and neck, liver or kidney cancer. This chain uses TRBV10-3 with TRBJ2-6; unclear D gene. Sequencing was performed on CD4+ or CD8+ T cells sorted from blood, taken in a trial of the OX40 agonist ivuxolimab. CDR3 sequence reads: CTISPENSRSGANVLTF. The CDR3 nucleotides read TGTACCATCAGCCCCGAAAATAGTCGCTCTGGGGCCAACGTCCTGACTTTC.